The 2 T cell receptor beta chains listed next were all sequenced from one sample in a study of T cell changes during pregnancy in multiple sclerosis. TCRdb's table, derived via immunoSEQ multiplex PCR, lists solely in-frame clones and lacks some. The table shows tens of thousands of clones, with around 94% occurring only once. The sequencing here drew on peripheral blood, taken in the third trimester of pregnancy. These receptors were collected from a female donor with multiple sclerosis, enrolled in a pregnancy study.

This clone has only one observation. The rearrangement joins TRBV11-2 to TRBJ1-4, with 8 bases lining up with TRBD1. V trimming: 2 bases; J trimming: 0 bases; junction bases outside the gene matches: 2. This CDR3 region has 16 residues. Germline CDR1 SGHAT, CDR2 FQNNGV. For the CDR3, the DNA is TGTGCCAGCAGCTTAAACAGGGGGGCAACTAATGAAAAACTGTTTTTT. This gives the protein CASSLNRGATNEKLFF.

V gene TRBV5-1 combines with J gene TRBJ1-1; D call uncertain. Germline V gene sequence: CDR1 SGHRS, CDR2 YFSETQ. V was clipped by 3 bases and J by 5 bases, with 14 bases between them. This CDR3 spans 14 amino acids. In nucleotides, the CDR3 is TGCGCCAGCAGCTACCCCGGGAGGGAGACTGAAGCTTTCTTT. Translating it yields CASSYPGRETEAFF.